Included here is one T cell receptor (beta chain) sequence, with context. This record comes from a study of CD8 T cells in Susac syndrome. Random hexamers served to reverse transcribe roughly 0.45 to 1 ug RNA. One entry per CDR3 protein results from TCRdb running MiXCR on the immunoSEQ multiplex PCR reads. The sample lists 130,000 or so distinct CDR3 sequences; around 94% were seen once. The germline V gene has CDR1 MGHRA and CDR2 YSYEKL. The length of the CDR3 is 15 residues. V was clipped by 0 bases and J by 2 bases, with 11 bases between them. The chain links TRBV4-1 to TRBJ2-7; D is perhaps TRBD1 (6 bases). The sample consisted of CD8+ T cells from PBMCs. The sequence was obtained from a human donor with Susac syndrome. The CDR3 sequence: CASSQEPGQPYEQYF. The CDR3 coding sequence is TGCGCCAGCAGCCAAGAACCGGGACAACCCTACGAGCAGTACTTC.